This T cell receptor beta chain stems from a study of identical twins (dated by TCRdb to between 2015 and 2016). A note on the overall study: To test whether fetal clonotypes persist, the study used deep sequencing on TCR alpha and beta repertoires from monozygotic twins, unrelated adults of various ages, and cord blood. To rule out contamination, replicate twin experiments were performed at different times with different library preparation protocols. Summary of the overall study and its limitations: Compared with coincidental sharing between unrelated individuals, out-of-frame TCR alpha sequences shared between twins had an excess of sequences with low generation probability. Fewer insertions were carried by abundant cord blood beta clonotypes; a weaker similar trend was observed in young adult naive repertoires, while no such trend was observed in memory repertoires. Invariant T cells such as MAIT and iNKT could partly confound zero-insertion analyses, although diverse VJ usage argued against such confounding for most clonotypes. In beta out-of-frame sequences, excess twin sharing was weaker, because having fewer shared sequences lowered the signal-to-noise ratio. In monozygotic twins, out-of-frame TCR alpha sharing was systematically underestimated by recombination models, although the models agreed with sharing between unrelated individuals. Because the same donors could not be followed over many years, the conclusions relied on cross-sectional statistical analysis.

As encoded in the germline V gene, CDR1 is MNHEY while CDR2 is SVGEGT. Relative to germline, V is missing 5 bases and J is missing 9 bases, with 7 bases of the junction outside any gene match. The CDR3, from cysteine to phenylalanine, totals 13 residues. Only CDR3 DNA remains: 39 bases, in frame from the first base. The library was obtained by 5' RACE. TCRdb shows the sequencer as Illumina HiSeq 2000. A universal primer binding site was added through template switching, and the final cDNA carried a unique molecular identifier so that TCR cDNA molecules could be counted accurately. First-strand cDNA for TCR alpha and beta chains was synthesized from specific primers in the conserved constant-segment region. To control for contamination, every cDNA library carried two barcodes: a SMART-Mk sample barcode plus Illumina barcodes. TruSeq adapter sequences along with Illumina sample barcodes were introduced in two successive PCR steps. The Illumina HiSeq platform was used with custom primers to sequence TCR alpha and beta cDNA libraries. For the original study's pipeline: Raw reads were processed with MiGEC to extract unique molecular identifiers, and MiXCR was used to determine CDR3 positions. For each individual, recombination models were inferred using an EM algorithm with the repgenHMM and IGoR tools. The tcR package in R was used for shared clonotype analysis, with sharing normalized by the product of cloneset sizes. To study raw recombination free of thymic and clonal selection effects, out-of-frame nonproductive sequences were analyzed. TCRdb reanalyzed the raw reads on its own, using fastp at Q25 for trimming and MiXCR for clone calling, and kept in-frame beta chains. When rows share a CDR3 protein, they turn into one entry using the most common DNA and genes. What appears here as the V and J calls and clone size reflects TCRdb's work, not the paper's. This sample holds roughly 540,000 distinct CDR3 sequences; roughly 21% were observed only once. Together, the top ten hold around 1% of the sample.

Only healthy Caucasian donors were included. The twin cohort consisted of three pairs of female monozygotic twins, all aged about 18 to 29 years. Positive isolation kits from Invitrogen were used to isolate CD4+ and CD8+ T cell populations. In regard to this clonotype: It lacks a known antigen. No clone much larger than this one lies a single base away; base qualities are absent.

The same specimen was also included in a second study, on T cells expressing NK-cell markers. That second publication adds: Fewer than ten donors provided sorted CD3+CD56+NKG2C+, CD3+CD56+NKG2C- and CD3+CD56-NKG2C+ T-cell subsets, whose TCR beta-chain repertoires were profiled. Among the eight sequenced donors, seven were HCMV-seropositive and one was HCMV-seronegative. To restrict sorting to alphabetaTCR-expressing T cells, an anti-gammadeltaTCR antibody was added in several experiments. In more than five donors, the dominant CD3+CD56+NKG2C+ clonotypes ranked among the top 10 CD8+ clonotypes, making up roughly 1.0-7.0% of CD8+ T cells. Those dominant clonotypes were again the most abundant among CD3+CD56-NKG2C+ cells in a handful of donors, at about 28.3-60.1%. It remained unclear whether the expanded NKG2C-expressing T cell clones were specific for HCMV antigens. The eight sequenced donors were randomly selected healthy volunteers, three men and five women. To determine HCMV serostatus, a commercial ELISA kit was used to detect HCMV-specific IgG in serum. MIGEC handled demultiplexing of the reads and grouping by UMI, while MiTCR was used to assemble and quantify clonotypes. To remove erroneous sequences, TCR cDNA sequences were retained only when supported by two or more reads. The tcR package was used for downstream repertoire analysis, with clonotypes matched between fractions based on CDR3 nucleotide sequence plus V segment. VDJmatch was used to annotate antigen specificity against VDJdb, with one amino acid substitution in CDR3 permitted.

The sequence was collected from a woman aged 18-29 years in good health. The sequenced material came from CD4+ T cells sorted from blood. Rearrangement joined TRBV6-2 or TRBV6-3 to TRBJ2-1, with TRBD2 identical over 7 junction bases. The CDR3 reads CASSPRTRGEQFF. The DNA sequence reads TGTGCCAGCAGTCCCCGGACTAGGGGTGAGCAGTTCTTC.